This entry concerns a single T cell receptor beta chain. The antigen is unknown. Unmatched junction bases numbered 7, after V lost 8 bases and J lost 9 bases. The CDR3 is made up of 14 amino acids. Germline CDR1 and CDR2: ENHRY and SYGVKD. This entry comes from a study of cytomegalovirus exposure and HLA in healthy donors. The PCR used 60 Vbeta and 13 Jbeta primers. Assay used: immunoSEQ multiplex PCR; TCRdb lists only in-frame clones, some missing. This table holds roughly 100,000 clones, around 70% found once. Study conclusions and caveats: The majority of TCR sequences were rare, yet some public TCRs appeared in many donors.

Source material: PBMCs. This rearrangement joins TRBV10-3 to TRBJ1-6; TRBD1 aligns across 10 bases. The clonotype was recovered from a boy between 10 and 17 years old in good health and CMV-seronegative. The CDR3 DNA is TGTGCCATCGCCCCGACAGGGGGCGTTTCACCCCTCCACTTT. Translating gives CAIAPTGGVSPLHF.